This TCR beta chain was identified in a study of T cell repertoires in cytomegalovirus infection. Background on the study: CMV infection together with matching HLA type was indicated by public TCR beta signatures.

MiXCR, run by TCRdb on the reads, gives a single entry per CDR3 protein. Here the sample spans hundreds of thousands of distinct CDR3 sequences, about 40% being singletons. V lost 3 bases to trimming and J lost 10 bases, with 13 bases between them. The CDR3 is 14 residues long. The table lists this clonotype with a few counts. V is TRBV12-3 or TRBV12-4 and J is TRBJ1-6; tentative D call: TRBD1 (5 bases). The sequencing sample was made of PBMCs. This TCR derives from a human donor in good health (CMV status not recorded). Some clones in this sample may be carry-over from other donors' samples. CDR3 nucleotide sequence: TGTGCCAGCAGTTTTTCCAGGGCTGGGTCACCCCTCCACTTT. Translation: CASSFSRAGSPLHF.